The sequence of this T cell receptor beta chain was determined in a study of T cell responses to AZD1222 COVID-19 vaccine. Note on this clone: Its antigen remains unknown.

Using immunoSEQ multiplex PCR, the repertoire was profiled, and TCRdb retains in-frame clones only, with some absent. The sample holds approximately 140,000 clones, 92% seen once. The CDR3 is 15 residues long. J gave up 5 bases and V 3 bases, and 8 bases lay outside the gene matches. Germline values: CDR1 LGHDT, CDR2 YNNKEL (reference sequence). Study conclusions and caveats: At 160-218 and 743-854, vaccine-associated CD4 TCRs were dominant, and they spanned spike.

The sequences come from peripheral blood, collected 28 days after the second AZD1222 dose. The source of this sequence is an adult who received the AZD1222 COVID-19 vaccine. This chain connects TRBV3-1 (or the pseudogene TRBV3-2) to TRBJ2-7; 9 bases line up with TRBD1. DNA for the CDR3: TGTGCCAGCAGCCAGGCCTGGGACAGGGATAACGAGCAGTACTTC. It encodes CASSQAWDRDNEQYF.